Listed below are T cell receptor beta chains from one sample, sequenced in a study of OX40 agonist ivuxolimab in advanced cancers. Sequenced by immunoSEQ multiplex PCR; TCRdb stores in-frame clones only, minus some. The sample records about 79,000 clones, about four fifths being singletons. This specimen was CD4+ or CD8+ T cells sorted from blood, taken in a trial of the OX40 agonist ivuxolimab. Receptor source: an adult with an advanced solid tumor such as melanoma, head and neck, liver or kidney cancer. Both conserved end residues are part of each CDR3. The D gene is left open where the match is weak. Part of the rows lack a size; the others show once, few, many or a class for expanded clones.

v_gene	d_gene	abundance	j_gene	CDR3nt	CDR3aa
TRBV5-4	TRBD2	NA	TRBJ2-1	TGTGCCAGCAGCAGCAGTAGCGGGATAGGGATGAATGAGCAGTTCTTC	CASSSSSGIGMNEQFF
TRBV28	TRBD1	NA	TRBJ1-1	TGTGCCAGCAGTACCCAAGACAGGGCTGAAGCTTTCTTT	CASSTQDRAEAFF
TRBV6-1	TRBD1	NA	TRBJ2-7	TGTGCCAGCAGTTCCGCAGGGGGCCAACGGTACGAGCAGTACTTC	CASSSAGGQRYEQYF
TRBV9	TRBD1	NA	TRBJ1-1	TGTGCCAGCAGCGTAGCAACAGGGGGCATAACTGAAGCTTTCTTT	CASSVATGGITEAFF
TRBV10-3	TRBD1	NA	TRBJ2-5	TGTGCCATCAGTGAAGGTGTTGACAGGGCAGTAATCGGGGAGACCCAGTACTTC	CAISEGVDRAVIGETQYF
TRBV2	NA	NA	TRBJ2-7	TGTGCCACACGAGGGAGCTCCTACGAGCAGTACTTC	CATRGSSYEQYF
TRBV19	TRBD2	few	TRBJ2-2	TGTGCCAGTAGCCCGGGAGGGTACAACACCGGGGAGCTGTTTTTT	CASSPGGYNTGELFF
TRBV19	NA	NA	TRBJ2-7	TGTGCCAGTAGCCTAGCACCCTCCCGGCCCTACGAGCAGTACTTC	CASSLAPSRPYEQYF
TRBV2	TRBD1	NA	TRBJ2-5	TGTGCCAGCCGCCCCGGGACAGGGATTTCGGAGACCCAGTACTTC	CASRPGTGISETQYF
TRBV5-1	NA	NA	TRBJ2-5	TGCGCCAGCAGCTTGGCCTGGCAGCAAGAGACCCAGTACTTC	CASSLAWQQETQYF
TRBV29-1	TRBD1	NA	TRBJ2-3	TGCAGCGTTACGCCTCCGGGACAGGGTTGTTATTTT	CSVTPPGQGCYF
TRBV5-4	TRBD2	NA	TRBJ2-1	TGTGCCAGCAGCTTGGCGGGAGGGCGATACAATGAGCAGTTCTTC	CASSLAGGRYNEQFF
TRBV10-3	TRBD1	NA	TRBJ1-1	TGTGCCATCGGAACGACAGGGGGCACTGAAGCTTTCTTT	CAIGTTGGTEAFF
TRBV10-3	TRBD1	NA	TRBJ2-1	TGTGCCATCAAAGGGACAGGGTTCAATGAGCAGTTCTTC	CAIKGTGFNEQFF
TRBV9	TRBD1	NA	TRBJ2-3	TGTGCCAGCAGCGTACGGGGGGACAGGGGTTCAGATACGCAGTATTTT	CASSVRGDRGSDTQYF
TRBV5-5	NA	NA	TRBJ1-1	TGTGCCAGCAGCTTCACCGGGGATAGGAACACTGAAGCTTTCTTT	CASSFTGDRNTEAFF
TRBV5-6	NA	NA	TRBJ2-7	TGTGCCAGCAGCTTACTTGTGTCCTACGAGCAGTACTTC	CASSLLVSYEQYF
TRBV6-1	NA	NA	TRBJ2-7	TGTGCCAGCAGTGAAGTGGGGGACACAACCTACGAGCAGTACTTC	CASSEVGDTTYEQYF
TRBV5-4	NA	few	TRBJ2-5	TGTGCCAGCAGCCCCTGGCTCTCGGGGCAAGAGACCCAGTACTTC	CASSPWLSGQETQYF